The source of this TCR beta chain is a study of neoadjuvant anti-PD-1 for oral cavity cancer (dated by TCRdb to the early 2020s). Background on the whole study: Three to four biweekly doses of nivolumab at 3 mg/kg were mostly administered to patients before curative-intent surgical resection. The parent correlative cohort had around 13 patients and a response rate of approximately 30%. For patients who did not progress, a fourth nivolumab dose was given around day 43, followed by definitive surgical resection on days 50-56. Responders were defined as patients with complete response, partial response or stable disease by RECIST 1.1; non-responders were defined as patients with progression.

Only a few counts were recorded for this clone. This receptor's antigen is unknown. It has no much larger one-base neighbor in the sample; base qualities were not kept. PBMC libraries used mostly approximately 480 ng of input genomic DNA for deep sequencing, with six replicates per sample. The immunoSEQ hsTCRbeta kit was used to prepare TCRbeta libraries according to the manufacturer's instructions. An Illumina NovaSeq 6000 S4 flow cell was used to sequence the final libraries, which had first been combined to 3 nM. The authors' analysis ran thus. Raw data preprocessing and quality control were performed with the immunoSEQ Analyzer. The analysis was restricted to productive rearrangements, with each unique CDR3 amino acid sequence defining a clonotype. Repertoire clonality was estimated as the Gini-Simpson index, computed with the R package tcR. Gini indices were compared with Student's t test, and associations with tumor size change were assessed by Pearson correlation. The immuneACCESS repertoire file appears here via TCRdb, limited to in-frame rearrangements. These files lack a portion of the clones; in checked studies, under half of the deficit traces to unresolved V genes, and the cause of the others is not known. V and J calls and clone size are as listed in that table; D and trimming were resolved from the DNA. This sample lists 11,000 to 15,000 clones; around 60% were detected once. Around 3.2% of the sample rests with the top ten.

What the work shows at the level of the full study, not this receptor alone: After neoadjuvant nivolumab, non-responders showed significantly higher T cell clonality (Gini index) in PBMCs than responders did. Only a few patients per response group were included in the TCR analyses, and larger cohorts for validation were called for by the authors. Higher pretreatment blood Treg/Th17 ratios correlated with both higher pretreatment blood TCRbeta clonality and lower post-treatment tumor TCRbeta clonality.

The CDR3 runs 14 residues from the cysteine to the phenylalanine. Just CDR3 DNA is preserved here, 42 bases in frame from base 1. Via the germline V gene, CDR1 is MNHEY and CDR2 SVGAGI. V has 2 bases trimmed and J has 10 bases trimmed; junction bases matching no gene number 5. This sample's time point label indicates: before neoadjuvant nivolumab. None of the patients had received prior systemic or radiation treatment, and all were newly diagnosed with stage II-IVA oral cavity squamous cell carcinoma. The cohort was composed of patients with HPV-negative, locally advanced oral cavity squamous cell carcinoma. Peripheral blood mononuclear cells were analyzed directly and were not maintained or expanded in culture. Samples came from a longitudinal correlative study of a single-arm phase II trial of neoadjuvant nivolumab in oral cavity squamous cell carcinoma. Subject-matched pre- and post-treatment PBMCs and tumors from three responders and three non-responders were subjected to genomic DNA-based TCRbeta sequencing. Peripheral blood mononuclear cells were collected before nivolumab treatment and were collected again after treatment, at the time of surgery. The Maxwell RSC DNA from Cells kit was used to isolate genomic DNA from PBMCs.

Recombination linked TRBV6-5 to TRBJ1-6; 7 of the junction bases match TRBD1. The sequences come from PBMCs, collected before nivolumab (anti-PD-1) treatment. The sequence derives from a person between 40 and 80 years old with oral cavity squamous cell carcinoma. The nucleotides read TGTGCCAGCAGTTACCAGACAGGGTTATCACCCCTCCACTTT. This codes for CASSYQTGLSPLHF.